Shown below are 20 T cell receptor beta chains from a single sample sequenced in a study of cytomegalovirus exposure and HLA in healthy donors. Sequencing was performed with immunoSEQ multiplex PCR; in TCRdb, only in-frame clones are kept and a portion is missing. The sample yields about 56,000 clones, 80% to 90% seen once. Source material: PBMCs. These receptors all come from a woman aged 18-35 years in good health and CMV-seronegative.

The chain is built from TRBV10-3 and TRBJ2-7; D is perhaps TRBD2 (7 bases). The CDR3 totals 14 residues. Looked up from germline, CDR1 is ENHRY and CDR2 is SYGVKD. The V and J ends lost 3 bases and 6 bases respectively, with 15 bases between them. This chain's CDR3 is CAISEGGLSAEQYF. The CDR3 DNA follows: TGTGCCATCAGTGAAGGGGGACTATCAGCCGAGCAGTACTTC.

The chain is built from TRBV6-1 and TRBJ1-1, with unresolved D. Trimming shortened V by 8 bases and J by 3 bases, and 13 bases separated the two germline ends. The CDR3 has 13 amino acids. Germline V gives CDR1 MNHNS, CDR2 SASEGT. The CDR3 DNA is TGTGCCAGCGTATTTCTAGCAGACACTGAAGCTTTCTTT. This sequence encodes CASVFLADTEAFF.

CDR3 residues: CASSFGRAGYEQYF. The CDR3 region has the DNA TGTGCCAGCAGCTTCGGCCGCGCAGGCTACGAGCAGTACTTC. The chain employs TRBV13 and TRBJ2-7, with unresolved D. From germline, CDR1 is PRHDT and CDR2 FYEKMQ (reference sequence). This CDR3 has 14 amino acids. V shed 3 bases and J shed 3 bases, with 12 bases lying between them. The full variable domain, in which reference TRBV13 and TRBJ2-7 provide the parts outside the CDR3, is AAGVIQSPRHLIKEKRETATLKCYPIPRHDTVYWYQQGPGQDPQFLISFYEKMQSDKGSIPDRFSAQQFSDYHSELNMSSLELGDSALYFCASSFGRAGYEQYFGPGTRLTVT.

The chain combines TRBV6-6 with TRBJ2-1; D is possibly TRBD2 (6 bases). CDR1 is MNHNY, CDR2 SVGAGI, per germline (reference sequence). The CDR3 sequence is 12 residues long. V lost 4 bases and J lost 13, with 14 bases in between. The chain's CDR3 is CASSSQPGDQFF. As DNA, the CDR3 is TGTGCCAGCAGTTCTCAACCGGGGGACCAGTTCTTC.

The CDR3, as DNA: TGTGCCAGCAGCGACCTGGACAGGGGGCTTTACGAGCAGTACTTC. It yields the protein CASSDLDRGLYEQYF. This sequence joins TRBV2 and TRBJ2-7; 11 bases are shared with TRBD1. Germline V gene sequence: CDR1 SNHLY, CDR2 FYNNEI. Losses at the gene ends were 6 bases for V and 4 bases for J; bases not matched to a gene: 8. This CDR3 spans 15 amino acids. Using reference TRBV2 and TRBJ2-7 for the parts outside the CDR3, the full variable domain is EPEVTQTPSHQVTQMGQEVILRCVPISNHLYFYWYRQILGQKVEFLVSFYNNEISEKSEIFDDQFSVERPDGSNFTLKIRSTKLEDSAMYFCASSDLDRGLYEQYFGPGTRLTVT.

The rearrangement links TRBV5-6 to TRBJ2-7; possibly TRBD1 for D (6 bases). Deletions cut 0 bases from V and 0 bases from J, with 10 bases between. The CDR3 extends over 15 amino acids. CDR1 is SGHDT, CDR2 YYEEEE, per germline. Here the CDR3 reads CASSLGGHSSYEQYF. Here the CDR3 DNA reads TGTGCCAGCAGCTTGGGGGGACATAGCTCCTACGAGCAGTACTTC.

This rearrangement joins TRBV7-9 to TRBJ1-1, with no clear D. Germline CDR1 reads SEHNR; CDR2 reads FQNEAQ (reference sequence). The ends were cut back, 1 base at V and 5 bases at J, with 8 bases in the middle. The CDR3 has 13 residues. CDR3 sequence (DNA): TGTGCCAGCAGCTTAGAACCGGGAACTGAAGCTTTCTTT. Encoded protein: CASSLEPGTEAFF.

The chain joins TRBV19 to TRBJ2-3; D possibly corresponds to TRBD2 (6 bases). Trimming left V 5 bases short and J 6 bases short, with 15 bases between. The CDR3 consists of 14 residues. Germline V lookup: CDR1 LNHDA, CDR2 SQIVND (reference sequence). The CDR3 here is CASSSRPSADTQYF. CDR3 in DNA: TGTGCCAGTAGTTCTAGACCTAGCGCGGATACGCAGTATTTT.

J is TRBJ2-2 and V is TRBV18, with a tentative D call TRBD2 (5 bases). The CDR3 loop spans 12 amino acids. Germline V gives CDR1 KGHSH, CDR2 LQKENI. V lost 5 bases and J 7 bases, leaving 8 bases between the germline ends. CDR3 sequence reads: CASSKSGGELFF. For the CDR3, the DNA is TGTGCCAGCTCAAAGAGCGGCGGGGAGCTGTTTTTT.

The V and J genes are TRBV2 and TRBJ2-6; a weak D match, TRBD1 (6 bases). The CDR3 is 15 residues long. The V gene lost 8 bases and the J gene lost 0 bases, with 11 bases spanning the gap. CDR1 and CDR2 from the germline V gene are SNHLY and FYNNEI. The CDR3 nucleotides read TGTGCCAGCGTAACAGGGCGCTCTGGGGCCAACGTCCTGACTTTC. It translates to CASVTGRSGANVLTF.

This clone qualifies as medium-sized. V and J are TRBV2 and TRBJ1-5; a weak D match, TRBD1 (5 bases). This CDR3 contains 13 residues. Trimming stripped 4 bases from V and 3 bases from J, with 7 bases between. CDR1 is SNHLY and CDR2 is FYNNEI in the germline V gene. The CDR3 is CASSAGYNQPQHF. Written as DNA, the CDR3 is TGTGCCAGCAGTGCAGGGTACAATCAGCCCCAGCATTTT.

V gene TRBV6-1 combines with J gene TRBJ2-3, with D possibly matching TRBD2 (6 bases). Germline V gene lookup returns CDR1 MNHNS and CDR2 SASEGT. V lost 2 bases to trimming and J lost 0 bases, with 9 bases between them. The CDR3 length is 15 residues. The CDR3 reads CASSELAGSTDTQYF. In DNA, the CDR3 is TGTGCCAGCAGTGAACTGGCGGGAAGCACAGATACGCAGTATTTT.

The chain recombines TRBV4-1 with TRBJ2-7; 7 nucleotides match TRBD1. Germline loops: CDR1 MGHRA, CDR2 YSYEKL. The trim removed 4 bases at V and 2 bases at J, leaving 11 bases unmatched. The CDR3 length is 16 residues. This CDR3 reads CASSREGTGVAYEQYF. For the CDR3, the DNA is TGCGCCAGCAGCCGCGAAGGAACAGGGGTAGCCTACGAGCAGTACTTC.

The chain carries TRBV7-9 and TRBJ1-1, with D unclear. Germline values: CDR1 SEHNR, CDR2 FQNEAQ (reference sequence). This CDR3 comprises 13 residues. V was clipped by 8 bases and J by 5 bases, with 15 bases between them. DNA for the CDR3: TGTGCCAGCGTAACAGAAGTTGGGACTGAAGCTTTCTTT. This encodes CASVTEVGTEAFF.

The chain has TRBV11-2 and TRBJ2-7; 8 nucleotides align to TRBD2. Per germline, CDR1 SGHAT and CDR2 FQNNGV. The CDR3 has 18 amino acids. Losses at the gene ends were 4 bases for V and 4 bases for J; bases not matched to a gene: 18. In nucleotides, the CDR3 is TGTGCCAGCAGCTCGTCGCAGACCTCTATGACTAGCGCTTACGAGCAGTACTTC. Translating it yields CASSSSQTSMTSAYEQYF.

V and J are TRBV2 and TRBJ2-3; D uncertain. The CDR3 totals 16 residues. The ends were cut back, 4 bases at V and 2 bases at J, with 16 bases in the middle. Per germline, CDR1 SNHLY and CDR2 FYNNEI. The CDR3 DNA sequence: TGTGCCAGCAGTGCGCCGCTGTCCACAGACACAGATACGCAGTATTTT. This encodes CASSAPLSTDTDTQYF. The full variable domain, rest sourced from reference TRBV2 and TRBJ2-3, is EPEVTQTPSHQVTQMGQEVILRCVPISNHLYFYWYRQILGQKVEFLVSFYNNEISEKSEIFDDQFSVERPDGSNFTLKIRSTKLEDSAMYFCASSAPLSTDTDTQYFGPGTRLTVL.

This chain joins TRBV2 and TRBJ2-7; 8 bases match TRBD1. The V gene end was trimmed by 5 bases and the J gene end by 4 bases; junction bases not matched to a gene: 10. The germline V gene encodes CDR1 SNHLY and CDR2 FYNNEI. The CDR3 runs 15 residues. The CDR3 DNA reads TGTGCCAGCAGTCCTCTCCTACAGGGGGGATACGAGCAGTACTTC. It translates to CASSPLLQGGYEQYF.

The J gene is TRBJ1-3, the V gene TRBV28; no definite D call. Germline V gene data show CDR1 as MDHEN and CDR2 as SYDVKM. This CDR3 comprises 15 residues. The V end lost 6 bases, the J end lost 0 bases, and 12 bases lay between the germline ends. CDR3 DNA: TGTGCCAGCAGACTGGAAGGGAGCTCTGGAAACACCATATATTTT. It codes for CASRLEGSSGNTIYF.

This clone was counted only a few times. The CDR3 DNA sequence: TGTGCCAGCAGTGAGGTAGCGACGGATGAGCAGTTCTTC. Translation gives CASSEVATDEQFF. The genes are TRBV2 and TRBJ2-1; D is possibly TRBD2 (5 bases). The CDR3 consists of 13 residues. V was cut by 3 bases and J by 8 bases, with 11 bases left in between. The germline CDR1 and CDR2 sequences are SNHLY and FYNNEI. Together with reference TRBV2 and TRBJ2-1, the CDR3 gives the full variable domain: EPEVTQTPSHQVTQMGQEVILRCVPISNHLYFYWYRQILGQKVEFLVSFYNNEISEKSEIFDDQFSVERPDGSNFTLKIRSTKLEDSAMYFCASSEVATDEQFFGPGTRLTVL.

The chain links TRBV10-3 to TRBJ2-3; D possibly corresponds to TRBD2 (5 bases). The CDR3 consists of 18 residues. From germline, CDR1 is ENHRY and CDR2 SYGVKD. The V end lost 0 bases, the J end lost 0 bases, and 16 bases lay between the germline ends. CDR3 sequence: CAISESIGSSRSTDTQYF. The CDR3, as DNA: TGTGCCATCAGTGAGTCGATAGGGAGTTCCCGAAGCACAGATACGCAGTATTTT.